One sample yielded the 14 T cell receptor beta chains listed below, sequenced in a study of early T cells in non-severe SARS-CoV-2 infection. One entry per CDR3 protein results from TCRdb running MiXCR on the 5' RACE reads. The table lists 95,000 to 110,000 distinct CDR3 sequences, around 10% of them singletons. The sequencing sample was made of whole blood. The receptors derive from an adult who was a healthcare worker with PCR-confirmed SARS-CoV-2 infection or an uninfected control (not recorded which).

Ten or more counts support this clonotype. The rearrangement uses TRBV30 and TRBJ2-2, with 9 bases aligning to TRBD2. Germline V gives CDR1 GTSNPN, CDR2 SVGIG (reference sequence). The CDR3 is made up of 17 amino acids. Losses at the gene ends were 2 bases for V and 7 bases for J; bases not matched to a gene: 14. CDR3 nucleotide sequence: TGTGCCTGGAGTTCTCAACGGGCTAGCGGGATTAGCGGGGAGCTGTTTTTT. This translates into CAWSSQRASGISGELFF.

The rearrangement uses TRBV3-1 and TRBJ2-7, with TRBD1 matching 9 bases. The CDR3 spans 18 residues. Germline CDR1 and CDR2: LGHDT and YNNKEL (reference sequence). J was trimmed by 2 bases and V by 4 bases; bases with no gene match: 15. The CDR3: CASSLTPFFGTGPYEQYF. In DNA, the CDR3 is TGTGCCAGCAGCCTGACACCTTTTTTCGGGACAGGGCCCTACGAGCAGTACTTC.

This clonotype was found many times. The CDR3 loop is CASSSRQGGSYEQYF. As DNA, the CDR3 is TGTGCCAGCAGCTCAAGACAGGGAGGGTCCTACGAGCAGTACTTC. The chain is built from TRBV5-8 and TRBJ2-7; D tentatively reads TRBD1 or TRBD2 (7 bases each). The CDR3 is made up of 15 amino acids. Germline assignment: CDR1 SGHTS and CDR2 YDEGEE. Between the trimmed V and J ends, which lost 3 bases and 1 base, there was a span of 14 bases.

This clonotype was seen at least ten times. CDR3 in amino acids: CASSLDSNYGYTF. CDR3 in DNA: TGTGCCAGCAGCTTAGACTCCAACTATGGCTACACCTTC. This sequence joins TRBV7-9 and TRBJ1-2, with D hard to call. Per the germline V gene, CDR1 is SEHNR and CDR2 is FQNEAQ (reference sequence). Trimming shortened V by 1 base and J by 2 bases, and 5 bases separated the two germline ends. The CDR3 is made up of 13 amino acids.

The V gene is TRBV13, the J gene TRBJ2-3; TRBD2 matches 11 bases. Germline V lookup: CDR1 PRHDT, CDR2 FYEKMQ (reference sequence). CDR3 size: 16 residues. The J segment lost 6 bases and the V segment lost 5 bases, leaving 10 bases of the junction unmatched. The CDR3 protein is CASSPPTSGAEDTQYF. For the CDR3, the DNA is TGTGCCAGCAGCCCACCGACTAGCGGGGCGGAGGATACGCAGTATTTT.

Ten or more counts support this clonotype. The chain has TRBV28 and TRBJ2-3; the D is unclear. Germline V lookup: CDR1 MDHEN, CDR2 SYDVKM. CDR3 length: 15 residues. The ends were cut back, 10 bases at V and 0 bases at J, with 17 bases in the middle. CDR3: CATRPRSLSTDTQYF. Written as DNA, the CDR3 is TGTGCCACCAGACCCCGCAGTTTAAGCACAGATACGCAGTATTTT.

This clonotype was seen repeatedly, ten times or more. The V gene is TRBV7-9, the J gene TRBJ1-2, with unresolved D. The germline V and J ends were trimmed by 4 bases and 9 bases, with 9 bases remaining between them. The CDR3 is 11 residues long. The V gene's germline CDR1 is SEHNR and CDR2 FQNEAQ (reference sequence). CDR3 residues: CASSSAVSYTF. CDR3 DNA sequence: TGTGCCAGCAGCTCTGCCGTGAGCTACACCTTC.

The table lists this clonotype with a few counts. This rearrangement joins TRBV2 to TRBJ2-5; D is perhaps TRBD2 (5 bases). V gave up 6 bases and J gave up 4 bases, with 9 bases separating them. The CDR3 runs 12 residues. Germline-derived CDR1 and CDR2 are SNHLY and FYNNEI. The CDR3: CASRKGAETQYF. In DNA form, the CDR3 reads TGTGCCAGCAGGAAGGGAGCAGAGACCCAGTACTTC.

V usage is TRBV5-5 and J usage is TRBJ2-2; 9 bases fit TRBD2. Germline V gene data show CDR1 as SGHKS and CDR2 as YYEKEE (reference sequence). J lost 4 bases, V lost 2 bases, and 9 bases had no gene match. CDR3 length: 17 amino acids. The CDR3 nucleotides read TGTGCCAGCAGCTTCGACCTAGCGGGGCCGGGCACCGGGGAGCTGTTTTTT. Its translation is CASSFDLAGPGTGELFF.

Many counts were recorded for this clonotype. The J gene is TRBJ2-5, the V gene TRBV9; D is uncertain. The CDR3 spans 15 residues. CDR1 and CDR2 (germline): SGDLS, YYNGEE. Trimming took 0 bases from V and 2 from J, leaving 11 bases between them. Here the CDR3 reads CASSVGEKFQETQYF. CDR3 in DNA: TGTGCCAGCAGCGTAGGCGAGAAATTTCAAGAGACCCAGTACTTC. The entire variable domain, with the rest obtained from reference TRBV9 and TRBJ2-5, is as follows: DSGVTQTPKHLITATGQRVTLRCSPRSGDLSVYWYQQSLDQGLQFLIQYYNGEERAKGNILERFSAQQFPDLHSELNLSSLELGDSALYFCASSVGEKFQETQYFGPGTRLLVL.

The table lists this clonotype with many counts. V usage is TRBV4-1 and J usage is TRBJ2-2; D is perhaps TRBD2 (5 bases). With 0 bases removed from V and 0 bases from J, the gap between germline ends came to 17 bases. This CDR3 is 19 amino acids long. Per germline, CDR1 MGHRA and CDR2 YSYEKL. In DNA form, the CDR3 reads TGCGCCAGCAGCCAAGATTGGTGGAGGCTCCACGCGAACACCGGGGAGCTGTTTTTT. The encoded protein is CASSQDWWRLHANTGELFF.

The CDR3 loop reads CASSADGGEQYF. In DNA form, the CDR3 reads TGTGCCAGCAGCGCGGACGGGGGAGAGCAGTACTTC. The chain carries TRBV5-4 and TRBJ2-7, with TRBD2 as a possible D gene (6 bases). The V gene's germline CDR1 is SGHNT and CDR2 YYREEE (reference sequence). There are 12 residues in the CDR3. Between the trimmed V and J ends, which lost 4 bases and 7 bases, there was a span of 12 bases.

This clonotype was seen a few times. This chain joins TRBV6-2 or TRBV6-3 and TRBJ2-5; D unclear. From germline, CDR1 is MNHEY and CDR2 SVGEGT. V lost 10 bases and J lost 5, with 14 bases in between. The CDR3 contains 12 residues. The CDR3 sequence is CATAVARETQYF. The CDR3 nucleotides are TGTGCCACCGCGGTGGCCCGGGAGACCCAGTACTTC.

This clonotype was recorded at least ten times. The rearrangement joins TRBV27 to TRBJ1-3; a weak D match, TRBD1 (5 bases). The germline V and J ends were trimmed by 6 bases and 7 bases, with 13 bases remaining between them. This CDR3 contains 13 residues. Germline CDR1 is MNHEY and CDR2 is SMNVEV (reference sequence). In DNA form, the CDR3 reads TGTGCCAGCAGCTCTCTAAAGGGGAACACCATATATTTT. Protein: CASSSLKGNTIYF.